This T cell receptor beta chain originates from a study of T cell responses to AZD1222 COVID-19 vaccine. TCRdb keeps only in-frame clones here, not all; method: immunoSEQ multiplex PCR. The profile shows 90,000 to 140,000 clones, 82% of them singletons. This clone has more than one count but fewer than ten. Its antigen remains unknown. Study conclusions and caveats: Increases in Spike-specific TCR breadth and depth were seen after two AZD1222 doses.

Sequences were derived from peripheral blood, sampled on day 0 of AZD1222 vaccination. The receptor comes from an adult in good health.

The CDR3, as DNA: TGTGCCAGCAGTTACAGACAGGGGGTGACATATAGCAATCAGCCCCAGCATTTT. As protein: CASSYRQGVTYSNQPQHF. The genes are TRBV6-2 or TRBV6-3 and TRBJ1-5; 9 bases are a match to TRBD1. This CDR3 is built from 18 residues. Trimming cost V 2 bases and J 0 bases; bases outside gene matches: 8. CDR1 MNHEY and CDR2 SVGEGT come from the germline V gene.